The rows below give T cell receptor beta chains drawn from one sample of a study of shared clonotypes between healthy human individuals. Generated by immunoSEQ multiplex PCR, the TCRdb table keeps only in-frame clones and is missing some. The table includes some 2,500,000 clones, 93% detected once. The source material was naive CD4+ T cells from PBMCs. The receptors shown here come from a man in his late teens or twenties in good health. Some clones in this sample may be carry-over from other donors' samples. The conserved cysteine and the conserved F or W are not part of the CDR3 here.

TRBV29-1	TRBJ2-1	SVQLAGNTYNEQF
TRBV18	TRBJ2-7	ASSPGLQGTTYEQY
TRBV14	TRBJ2-4	ASSQGIKGLGDIQY
TRBV7-9	TRBJ2-3	ASSSAVLLKWDTQY
TRBV7-3	TRBJ2-7	ASSSLGVGEQY
TRBV5-1	TRBJ2-3	ASSLAGGGTDTQY
TRBV18	TRBJ2-2	ASSPQGGGGTGELF
TRBV7-8	TRBJ1-2	ASSLGVRVNYGYT
TRBV19	TRBJ1-5	ASSIQSGIEQPQH
TRBV6-5	TRBJ2-2	ASSKRTGKDGELF
TRBV7-8	TRBJ1-5	ASSWAGSNQPQH
TRBV10-3	TRBJ2-1	AISATLDEQF
TRBV9	TRBJ2-7	ASSARDRPSYEQY
TRBV6-5	TRBJ2-7	ASRETGISYEQY
TRBV5-1	TRBJ1-4	ASRPASTNEKLF
TRBV9	TRBJ2-5	ASSPGLAGETQY
TRBV5-1	TRBJ1-1	ASSLLATGIVTEAF
TRBV14	TRBJ2-1	ASTQFHNSYNEQF
TRBV11-2	TRBJ1-2	ASSASSGTGFYYGYT
TRBV15	TRBJ2-2	ATSHWDRNTGELF
TRBV28	TRBJ1-6	ASSSPDRNNSPLH
TRBV7-9	TRBJ1-4	ASSSGSAGVEKLF
TRBV19	TRBJ2-3	ASSTRGGAPDTQY
TRBV28	TRBJ1-1	ASRLRGTEAF
TRBV7-3	TRBJ2-1	ASSSAGTSVYNEQF
TRBV5-4	TRBJ2-2	ASRIGGGNTGELF
TRBV25-1	TRBJ1-1	ASSESWNTEAF
TRBV7-2	TRBJ2-5	ASSLGARDTTY
TRBV4-3	TRBJ2-7	ASSQVGGLSYEQY
TRBV30	TRBJ1-3	AWKGMGQSGNTIY
TRBV5-5	TRBJ2-7	ASSLVPAAGQY
TRBV6-5	TRBJ1-4	ASRQAGLREKLF
TRBV5-1	TRBJ2-5	ASSPPGQGETQY
TRBV9	TRBJ1-1	ASSVAGQLNTEAF
TRBV29-1	TRBJ2-7	SVSVGQGHEQY
TRBV5-1	TRBJ1-2	ASSLAGKSEYGYT
TRBV6-5	TRBJ2-2	ASSYLDSTGELF
TRBV28	TRBJ2-7	ASSLSSGGSYEQY
TRBV19	TRBJ2-1	ASSKGTGGSYNEQF
TRBV7-9	TRBJ1-1	ASSERWDTEAF
TRBV30	TRBJ1-1	AWSDGWGIPPTNTEAF
TRBV6-1	TRBJ1-5	ASTGQGVWYQPQH
TRBV19	TRBJ1-3	ASSFGRNGAGNTIY
TRBV28	TRBJ2-7	ASSLGYEQY
TRBV11-2	TRBJ2-7	ASSLILRREGRSGEQY
TRBV7-2	TRBJ1-2	ASVSMGARVYGYT
TRBV6-6	TRBJ2-5	ASRETGSQETQY
TRBV5-1	TRBJ2-7	ASSPRIYEQY
TRBV6-6	TRBJ2-3	ASSLPERRDQY
TRBV6-6	TRBJ2-1	AGGLARNEQF
TRBV6-7	TRBJ1-4	ASSRTGREANEKLF
TRBV29-1	TRBJ2-7	SVERGDGEQY
TRBV6-1	TRBJ1-1	ASSADRFQKTEAF
TRBV5-1	TRBJ2-1	ASSSAHDANDEQF
TRBV21-1	TRBJ2-1	ASSKSRGLAEVRSYNEQF
TRBV28	TRBJ1-3	ASKEGPSGNTIY
TRBV29-1	TRBJ1-2	SVEKTGGAYGYT
TRBV2	TRBJ2-3	ASSEPAGLVQDTQY
TRBV28	TRBJ2-1	ASSSDRVSYNEQF
TRBV4-2	TRBJ1-1	ASSQVGRANTEAF